Listed here are 28 T cell receptor beta chains from one sample, sequenced in a study of brain metastases from non-small cell lung cancer. Sequencing used immunoSEQ multiplex PCR; TCRdb keeps in-frame clones, though not all of them. The table records thousands of clones, around four fifths of them present only once. The sample comprised primary lung tumor tissue. These receptors were obtained from a donor aged 40 or over with non-small cell lung cancer.

The genes are TRBV19 and TRBJ2-7; TRBD1 matches at 9 bases. CDR1 and CDR2 from the germline V gene are LNHDA and SQIVND (reference sequence). The CDR3 loop spans 13 amino acids. V was pared by 9 bases and J by 2 bases, with 5 bases of the junction left unmatched. The DNA of the CDR3 is TGTGCCAGCCGACAGGGGGTGGCCTACGAGCAGTACTTC. Protein sequence: CASRQGVAYEQYF.

This clone was observed a single time. The CDR3 region has the DNA TGTGCCAGCAGCTTTAATTTTGGCACTGAAGCTTTCTTT. It specifies CASSFNFGTEAFF. V is TRBV7-2 and J is TRBJ1-1; D gene uncertain. This CDR3 has 13 amino acids. The V gene's germline CDR1 is SGHTA and CDR2 FQGNSA. Trimming pared 3 bases from V and 4 bases from J, leaving 9 bases between.

V is TRBV7-6 and J is TRBJ1-1; TRBD1 matches at 8 bases. The junction had 14 bases not matched to a gene; V was cut back by 7 bases and J by 10 bases. The CDR3 has 14 amino acids. The germline V gene has CDR1 SGHVS and CDR2 FNYEAQ. The CDR3 loop is CASNPGRGDRRAFF. The CDR3 DNA sequence: TGTGCCAGCAACCCGGGCAGGGGGGACAGGCGAGCTTTCTTT. The full variable domain, in which reference TRBV7-6 and TRBJ1-1 provide the parts outside the CDR3, is GAGVSQSPRYKVTKRGQDVALRCDPISGHVSLYWYRQALGQGPEFLTYFNYEAQQDKSGLPNDRFSAERPEGSISTLTIQRTEQRDSAMYRCASNPGRGDRRAFFGQGTRLTVV.

This chain links TRBV18 with TRBJ2-6, with D possibly TRBD2 on 7 matching bases. CDR1 and CDR2 from the germline V gene are KGHSH and LQKENI. CDR3 length: 19 amino acids. Trimming left V 2 bases short and J 4 bases short, with 21 bases between. Here the CDR3 reads CASSPVFIGGGSGANVLTF. CDR3 DNA: TGTGCCAGCTCACCAGTCTTCATTGGGGGGGGCTCCGGGGCCAACGTCCTGACTTTC.

Notes on this clone: Other DNA sequences of this sample code for an identical CDR3. The J gene is TRBJ1-4, the V gene TRBV28; D unclear. The germline V gene has CDR1 MDHEN and CDR2 SYDVKM. Trimming removed 4 bases from V and 0 bases from J, with 0 bases in between. The CDR3 is 12 amino acids. In DNA form, the CDR3 reads TGTGCCAGCAGTTCAACTAATGAAAAACTGTTTTTT. It codes for CASSSTNEKLFF.

The chain combines TRBV4-1 with TRBJ1-5; D ambiguous. The V gene's germline CDR1 is MGHRA and CDR2 YSYEKL. The V end lost 0 bases, the J end lost 2 bases, and 8 bases lay between the germline ends. The CDR3 contains 15 residues. The CDR3 loop is CASSQDGRGNQPQHF. The CDR3 DNA sequence: TGCGCCAGCAGCCAAGATGGGAGGGGCAATCAGCCCCAGCATTTT.

This chain uses TRBV5-1 with TRBJ2-3, with D perhaps matching TRBD1 (6 bases). The CDR3 loop spans 17 amino acids. Germline-derived CDR1 and CDR2 are SGHRS and YFSETQ. Trimming took off 2 bases at V and 3 bases at J, with 19 bases between the two ends. DNA for the CDR3: TGCGCCAGCAGCTTACGCCCGGACAGCTCGGGGACAGATACGCAGTATTTT. The encoded protein is CASSLRPDSSGTDTQYF.

The rearrangement joins TRBV9 to TRBJ2-5, with TRBD1 identical over 10 bases. The ends lost 4 bases at V and 5 bases at J; junction bases unmatched: 5. CDR1 and CDR2 (germline): SGDLS, YYNGEE. The CDR3 has 14 residues. CDR3 DNA: TGTGCCAGCAGCCCGGGACAGGGGTGGGAGACCCAGTACTTC. This translates into CASSPGQGWETQYF.

The sample holds one count of this clone. The chain links TRBV7-3 to TRBJ2-3; TRBD2 agrees at 10 bases. In germline, CDR1 is SGHTA, CDR2 FQGTGA. With 4 bases clipped from V and 2 bases from J, the junction kept 3 bases outside the gene matches. CDR3 length equals 15 residues. The CDR3 nucleotides read TGTGCCAGCAGCTCCCTAGCGGGGGCCACAGATACGCAGTATTTT. Residues: CASSSLAGATDTQYF.

CDR3 nucleotide sequence: TGTGCCAGCAGTGAAGGAGGGGGCTGGACTGAAGCTTTCTTT. Translating it yields CASSEGGGWTEAFF. The chain recombines TRBV6-1 with TRBJ1-1, with 7 bases aligning to TRBD1. Per germline, CDR1 MNHNS and CDR2 SASEGT. V lost 1 base, J lost 5 bases, and 4 bases stayed unmatched. The CDR3 consists of 14 residues.

The rearrangement joins TRBV27 to TRBJ1-2; D unresolved. Germline CDR1 MNHEY, CDR2 SMNVEV (reference sequence). Trimming shortened V by 5 bases and J by 8 bases, and 12 bases separated the two germline ends. This CDR3 has 12 residues. The CDR3, as DNA: TGTGCCAGCAGTCCCTCCGGGGAGGGCTACACCTTC. Protein product: CASSPSGEGYTF.

J is TRBJ2-1 and V is TRBV27; D gene uncertain. The V end lost 3 bases, the J end lost 9 bases, and 9 bases lay between the germline ends. CDR3 length equals 12 residues. Germline V gives CDR1 MNHEY, CDR2 SMNVEV (reference sequence). CDR3 nucleotide sequence: TGTGCCAGCAGTTTCCTAGGACGTGAGCAGTTCTTC. This codes for CASSFLGREQFF.

This chain uses TRBV2 with TRBJ2-2; 9 bases agree with TRBD1. The CDR3 is 15 amino acids. Trimming cost V 3 bases and J 7 bases; bases outside gene matches: 6. Germline CDR1 is SNHLY and CDR2 is FYNNEI. CDR3 in amino acids: CASSETGGFGGELFF. The CDR3 DNA is TGTGCCAGCAGTGAGACAGGGGGATTTGGCGGGGAGCTGTTTTTT.

The genes are TRBV11-2 and TRBJ2-5, with 8 bases identical to TRBD2. In germline, CDR1 is SGHAT, CDR2 FQNNGV. V gave up 4 bases and J gave up 4 bases; unmatched junction bases: 5. The CDR3 is made up of 14 amino acids. The chain's CDR3 is CASSSGLDGETQYF. DNA of the CDR3: TGTGCCAGCAGCTCGGGACTAGATGGAGAGACCCAGTACTTC.

This chain uses TRBV5-4 with TRBJ1-1; TRBD1 might be the D (6 bases). The germline V gene encodes CDR1 SGHNT and CDR2 YYREEE (reference sequence). The CDR3 covers 16 residues. Between the trimmed V and J ends, which lost 4 bases and 0 bases, there was a span of 16 bases. For the CDR3, the DNA is TGTGCCAGCAGCCAGTCACTACAGGGCTTGAACACTGAAGCTTTCTTT. This gives the protein CASSQSLQGLNTEAFF.

The chain couples TRBV4-1 to TRBJ2-5; no clear D. The CDR3 contains 12 residues. Trimming shortened V by 3 bases and J by 5 bases, and 7 bases separated the two germline ends. Germline V gives CDR1 MGHRA, CDR2 YSYEKL. The CDR3 DNA sequence: TGCGCCAGCAGCCACCCCAAGGAGACCCAGTACTTC. This sequence encodes CASSHPKETQYF.

The J gene is TRBJ1-1, the V gene TRBV3-1 (or the pseudogene TRBV3-2); TRBD1 might be the D (6 bases). CDR1 is LGHDT and CDR2 is YNNKEL in the germline V gene (reference sequence). This CDR3 has 13 residues. Trimming took off 3 bases at V and 4 bases at J, with 9 bases between the two ends. The CDR3 DNA is TGTGCCAGCAGCCATAAAGGGGGCACTGAAGCTTTCTTT. This codes for CASSHKGGTEAFF.

This clone occurred a few times. The chain recombines TRBV12-3 or TRBV12-4 with TRBJ1-6, with D unclear. V was shortened by 6 bases and J by 4 bases, with 4 bases between the two germline ends. The CDR3 sequence is 12 residues long. DNA for the CDR3: TGTGCCAGCAGGAATTATAATTCACCCCTCCACTTT. It translates to CASRNYNSPLHF.

The V and J genes are TRBV2 and TRBJ1-1, with D unclear. Trimming stripped 3 bases from V and 6 bases from J, with 8 bases between. CDR3 length equals 12 residues. Germline loops: CDR1 SNHLY, CDR2 FYNNEI. Written as DNA, the CDR3 is TGTGCCAGCAGTGAGGACGGGCCTGAAGCTTTCTTT. This translates into CASSEDGPEAFF.

The V gene is TRBV4-3, the J gene TRBJ2-3, with TRBD2 identical over 10 bases. The germline gives CDR1 LGHNA, CDR2 YSLEER. J lost 8 bases, V lost 4 bases, and 9 bases had no gene match. The CDR3 is 15 residues long. The CDR3 protein is CASSPLSGGPGTQYF. The CDR3 nucleotides read TGCGCCAGCAGCCCTCTTAGCGGGGGGCCCGGTACGCAGTATTTT.

This clone showed up just once. The chain couples TRBV18 to TRBJ1-1; no firm D call. Trimming left V 1 base short and J 6 bases short, with 9 bases between. The germline V gene has CDR1 KGHSH and CDR2 LQKENI. The CDR3 runs 13 residues. Written as DNA, the CDR3 is TGTGCCAGCTCACCACAGGGAGCCCCTGAAGCTTTCTTT. It codes for CASSPQGAPEAFF.

V is TRBV4-1 and J is TRBJ1-1; weak D call: TRBD1 (5 bases). Germline values: CDR1 MGHRA, CDR2 YSYEKL. Between the trimmed V and J ends, which lost 2 bases and 2 bases, there was a span of 21 bases. The CDR3 consists of 18 residues. CDR3 sequence: CASSQKRQGGAENTEAFF. The CDR3 region has the DNA TGCGCCAGCAGCCAAAAAAGGCAAGGAGGGGCGGAAAACACTGAAGCTTTCTTT.

With respect to this clone: The junction departs from germline at one end; a sequencing error may be responsible. In DNA form, the CDR3 reads TGTGCCAACAGCGGAAACAGGGTGAAAGCTTTCTTT. Amino acid sequence: CANSGNRVKAFF. The chain carries TRBV5-6 and TRBJ1-1; tentatively, D is TRBD1 (6 bases). The V gene's germline CDR1 is SGHDT and CDR2 YYEEEE. CDR3 length: 12 amino acids.

The chain's CDR3 is CAWSVAGGSNTQYF. Here the CDR3 DNA reads TGTGCCTGGAGTGTAGCGGGGGGCAGTAATACGCAGTATTTT. The chain is built from TRBV30 and TRBJ2-3; 9 nucleotides line up with TRBD2. The CDR3 loop spans 14 amino acids. With V trimmed by 0 bases and J by 7 bases, 5 bases remained unmatched. The germline CDR1 and CDR2 sequences are GTSNPN and SVGIG (reference sequence).

The chain joins TRBV7-9 to TRBJ2-2; TRBD1 matches at 10 bases. The CDR3 totals 15 residues. The germline V gene has CDR1 SEHNR and CDR2 FQNEAQ (reference sequence). V shed 3 bases, J shed 3 bases, and the junction held 1 base outside the gene matches. This CDR3 reads CASSFGTGDTGELFF. The CDR3 DNA reads TGTGCCAGCAGCTTTGGGACAGGGGACACCGGGGAGCTGTTTTTT.

This sequence joins TRBV5-4 and TRBJ2-3; D unclear. The CDR3 spans 13 residues. V shed 0 bases and J shed 6 bases, with 8 bases lying between them. CDR1 and CDR2 (germline): SGHNT, YYREEE (reference sequence). For the CDR3, the DNA is TGTGCCAGCAGCTTGGCCCTCTTGGATACGCAGTATTTT. It translates to CASSLALLDTQYF.

The gene calls are TRBV29-1 and TRBJ1-1; no definite D call. Germline V gene data show CDR1 as SQVTM and CDR2 as ANQGSEA. This CDR3 has 14 residues. Trimming stripped 7 bases from V and 1 base from J, with 16 bases between. CDR3 protein: CSAGAVFENTEAFF. The CDR3 coding sequence is TGCAGCGCGGGTGCCGTTTTCGAGAACACTGAAGCTTTCTTT.

This chain links TRBV5-1 with TRBJ1-5, with 9 nucleotides matching TRBD1. The CDR3 has 15 amino acids. Trimming removed 2 bases from V and 3 bases from J; junction bases left unmatched: 3. Germline V gene data show CDR1 as SGHRS and CDR2 as YFSETQ. CDR3 in DNA: TGCGCCAGCAGCTTAGGGACAGGGAACAATCAGCCCCAGCATTTT. Residues: CASSLGTGNNQPQHF.